These T cell receptor beta chains were read from a single sample in a study of graft-versus-host responses after intestinal transplantation. These receptors' antigens are unknown. The repertoire was sequenced with immunoSEQ multiplex PCR; TCRdb's copy has only in-frame clones and lacks some. Of just under 65,000 clones listed, 90% are singletons. The source material was unstimulated CD8+ T cells sorted from spleen or lymph node cells, sampled before transplant. These receptor sequences come from a human donor who was the organ donor for an intestinal transplant. The CDR3 runs from the conserved cysteine through the conserved F or W. The D gene is left open where the match is weak. Clone size is stated in some rows and not others, as once, few, many or a class when expanded.

d_gene,v_gene,abundance,j_gene,CDR3nt,CDR3aa
NA,TRBV6-6,medium-sized,TRBJ1-1,TGTGCCAGCAGTTACACCCTCGGGGTGGCTTTCTTT,CASSYTLGVAFF
TRBD1,TRBV7-8,once,TRBJ1-2,TGTGCCAGCAGCTTAGGGGACAGTGGCTACACCTTC,CASSLGDSGYTF
NA,TRBV9,NA,TRBJ1-2,TGTGCCAGCAGCGGTGGGGGGGGCTACACCTTC,CASSGGGGYTF
NA,TRBV27,once,TRBJ1-1,TGTGCCAGCAGTTTAGGGCAGAACACTGAAGCTTTCTTT,CASSLGQNTEAFF
NA,TRBV4-3,NA,TRBJ2-1,TGCGCCAGCAGCCAAGATTCGCTAGGTTACAATGAGCAGTTCTTC,CASSQDSLGYNEQFF
TRBD1,TRBV19,NA,TRBJ1-2,TGTGCCAGTAACCCCCTTGGACAGGGAAAGGGCTACACCTTC,CASNPLGQGKGYTF
NA,TRBV5-8,NA,TRBJ2-6,TGTGCCAGCAGCCGACTTTCGGGGGCCAACGTCCTGACTTTC,CASSRLSGANVLTF
NA,TRBV7-8,NA,TRBJ1-1,TGTGCCAGCAGCTCACGAACAGCAGACCGAATGAACACTGAAGCTTTCTTT,CASSSRTADRMNTEAFF
NA,TRBV28,NA,TRBJ2-3,TGTGCCAGCACCGTACGCGGGATGAAGGCAGATACGCAGTATTTT,CASTVRGMKADTQYF
TRBD1,TRBV28,NA,TRBJ1-2,TGTGCCAGCAGTTTATGGGGAACGGGACAGCCCCCTCACTATGGCTACACCTTC,CASSLWGTGQPPHYGYTF
NA,TRBV4-1,NA,TRBJ1-1,TGCGCCAGCAGCCAAGGAGAAGGAGTTTCTGAAGCTTTCTTT,CASSQGEGVSEAFF
NA,TRBV6-5,few,TRBJ2-2,TGTGCCAGCAGTTACAGTCAGGGGATCACCGGGGAGCTGTTTTTT,CASSYSQGITGELFF
TRBD1,TRBV9,NA,TRBJ2-3,TGTGCCAGCATCGACCGGACAGGGGCGCAGTATTTT,CASIDRTGAQYF
NA,TRBV7-3,few,TRBJ2-7,TGTGCCAGCAGCAACGAGGACACCTACGAGCAGTACTTC,CASSNEDTYEQYF
NA,TRBV28,NA,TRBJ2-7,TGTGCCAGCAGTTATTTCGGCGAGCAGTACTTC,CASSYFGEQYF
TRBD2,TRBV5-1,NA,TRBJ2-7,TGCGCCAGCAGCTTCGCGGGGGGTACCAACGAGCAGTACTTC,CASSFAGGTNEQYF
TRBD1,TRBV7-9,NA,TRBJ2-3,TGTGCCAGCAGCTTAGGACAGGGTATGAGCACAGATACGCAGTATTTT,CASSLGQGMSTDTQYF
NA,TRBV28,NA,TRBJ1-6,TGTGCCAGCAGTTTAGGGGGGGACTTAATACTTTGGAATTCACCCCTCCACTTT,CASSLGGDLILWNSPLHF
NA,TRBV28,NA,TRBJ1-1,TGTGCCAGCAGTTTGTACAGAACTGAAGCTTTCTTT,CASSLYRTEAFF
NA,TRBV7-3,NA,TRBJ2-7,TGTGCCAGCAGCAACGACAGGCTGAGCTCCTACGAGCAGTACTTC,CASSNDRLSSYEQYF
NA,TRBV28,NA,TRBJ1-1,TGTGCCAGCAGTTTAATCGAGGGTACTGAAGCTTTCTTT,CASSLIEGTEAFF
TRBD1,TRBV5-7,NA,TRBJ2-3,TGTGCCAGCAGCTCACTTGGACAGGGCGTGTCAGATACGCAGTATTTT,CASSSLGQGVSDTQYF
NA,TRBV18,NA,TRBJ2-1,TGTGCCAGCTCACCACGCGGGGACAGCTCCTACAATGAGCAGTTCTTC,CASSPRGDSSYNEQFF
NA,TRBV14,once,TRBJ1-1,TGTGCCAGCGCCTTCCGGGGGGGGCTGAACACTGAAGCTTTCTTT,CASAFRGGLNTEAFF
TRBD2,TRBV2,NA,TRBJ2-7,TGTGCCAGCAGTACCGGGACTAGCGGGAACTACGAGCAGTACTTC,CASSTGTSGNYEQYF
NA,TRBV6-5,NA,TRBJ1-2,TGTGCCACCTGGACTGGCGGCTACACCTTC,CATWTGGYTF
TRBD2,TRBV27,NA,TRBJ2-3,TGTGCCAGCAGTTTACCCCCCCGGGTAGCGGGAACAGATACGCAGTATTTT,CASSLPPRVAGTDTQYF
TRBD2,TRBV6-6,NA,TRBJ2-7,TGTGCCAGCAGTTTCCGACTAGCGGGAGCCTACGAGCAGTACTTC,CASSFRLAGAYEQYF
NA,TRBV14,NA,TRBJ2-2,TGTGCCAGCAGCCCTGGACTGAACACCGGGGAGCTGTTTTTT,CASSPGLNTGELFF
NA,TRBV7-2,once,TRBJ1-1,TGTGCCAGCAGCCCCTCCTTGGACAGGAACACTGAAGCTTTCTTT,CASSPSLDRNTEAFF
TRBD1,TRBV27,NA,TRBJ1-1,TGTGCCAGCAGCGGGACAGCCTACGGGAACACTGAAGCTTTCTTT,CASSGTAYGNTEAFF
NA,TRBV28,NA,TRBJ1-1,TGTGCCAGCAGCCTTCGGGTGAACACTGAAGCTTTCTTT,CASSLRVNTEAFF
NA,TRBV15,NA,TRBJ2-1,TGTGCCACCAGCAGGGGTAAGACAGGTGGGGCGTACAATGAGCAGTTCTTC,CATSRGKTGGAYNEQFF
NA,TRBV11-2,once,TRBJ1-3,TGTGCCAGCAGCTTAGGCGCGGACACCATATATTTT,CASSLGADTIYF
NA,TRBV28,NA,TRBJ2-2,TGTGCCAGCAGTTTGAGGGGGGGAGGCACCGGGGAGCTGTTTTTT,CASSLRGGGTGELFF
NA,TRBV7-3,NA,TRBJ2-2,TGTGCCAGCAGCTTTCTTGAACTAGCCCCGCCGAACACCGGGGAGCTGTTTTTT,CASSFLELAPPNTGELFF